These 8 T cell receptor beta chains share one sample of origin, sequenced in a study of vaccination and CD4 T cells after COVID-19. The Oncomine TCR Beta short-read assay was applied to DNA of cultured CD4+ T cells. TCRdb reanalysed the PCR reads using MiXCR and keeps one entry per CDR3 protein. The table has around 10,000 distinct CDR3 sequences, around 30% seen once; the top ten hold around 22%. Sample treatment: roughly 11-day PBMC culture with coronavirus spike peptide pools or control peptides (ViraFEST assay). No antigen is known for these receptors. The sample was cultured CD4+ T cells from blood. The receptors stem from a human donor with COVID-19.

This clonotype was observed a few times. The chain has TRBV12-3 or TRBV12-4 and TRBJ1-5; tentatively, D is TRBD1 (5 bases). The CDR3 consists of 13 residues. V was shortened by 7 bases and J by 3 bases, with 10 bases between the two germline ends. CDR3 DNA sequence: TGTGCCAGCATGGGGCTAACCAATCAGCCCCAGCATTTT. Its translation is CASMGLTNQPQHF.

In this sample, this clonotype turned up a few times. This rearrangement joins TRBV2 to TRBJ1-1; weak D call: TRBD1 (6 bases). Germline CDR1 reads SNHLY; CDR2 reads FYNNEI. Trimming left V 6 bases short and J 7 bases short, with 18 bases between. The CDR3 runs to 14 residues. The CDR3 sequence is CASRLVWGGNEAFF. In DNA form, the CDR3 reads TGTGCCAGCAGGCTAGTCTGGGGGGGCAATGAAGCTTTCTTT.

This chain joins TRBV19 and TRBJ2-5; the D gene is possibly TRBD2 (5 bases). There are 16 residues in the CDR3. The germline gives CDR1 LNHDA, CDR2 SQIVND (reference sequence). The V end was cut by 4 bases, the J end by 2 bases, with 17 bases between. CDR3 nucleotides: TGTGCCAGTAGTACCTCGTGGGGAGCCGCTCAAGAGACCCAGTACTTC. Protein sequence: CASSTSWGAAQETQYF.

The chain combines TRBV28 with TRBJ1-6; no firm D call. V was pared by 3 bases and J by 7 bases, with 10 bases between. Germline V gene lookup returns CDR1 MDHEN and CDR2 SYDVKM. This CDR3 comprises 14 residues. The CDR3 DNA is TGTGCCAGCAGTTTTTTCAGCGCCAATTCACCCCTCCACTTT. Residues: CASSFFSANSPLHF. Supplemented by reference TRBV28 and TRBJ1-6, the full variable domain reads DVKVTQSSRYLVKRTGEKVFLECVQDMDHENMFWYRQDPGLGLRLIYFSYDVKMKEKGDIPEGYSVSREKKERFSLILESASTNQTSMYLCASSFFSANSPLHFGNGTRLTVT.

J is TRBJ1-5 and V is TRBV6-4; tentative D call: TRBD1 (5 bases). The CDR3 extends over 15 amino acids. Germline values: CDR1 MRHNA, CDR2 SNTAGT. V gave up 8 bases and J gave up 2 bases, with 16 bases separating them. The CDR3 protein is CASSPEPGGNQPQHF. The CDR3 nucleotides are TGTGCCAGCTCTCCAGAGCCGGGGGGCAATCAGCCCCAGCATTTT.

CDR3 sequence reads: CASSLGPEGTQYF. CDR3 nucleotides: TGTGCCAGCAGCTTAGGCCCCGAAGGGACCCAGTACTTC. The chain uses TRBV7-9 and TRBJ2-5; no reliable D call. Germline V gene data show CDR1 as SEHNR and CDR2 as FQNEAQ (reference sequence). This CDR3 is built from 13 residues. Trimming took off 1 base at V and 7 bases at J, with 10 bases between the two ends. The full variable domain, rest sourced from reference TRBV7-9 and TRBJ2-5, is DTGVSQNPRHKITKRGQNVTFRCDPISEHNRLYWYRQTLGQGPEFLTYFQNEAQLEKSRLLSDRFSAERPKGSFSTLEIQRTEQGDSAMYLCASSLGPEGTQYFGPGTRLLVL.

A few counts support this clonotype. J is TRBJ2-7 and V is TRBV20-1, with 8 bases fitting TRBD1. Germline V gene data show CDR1 as DFQATT and CDR2 as SNEGSKA (reference sequence). V shed 6 bases, J shed 6 bases, and the junction held 13 bases outside the gene matches. The CDR3 is 14 amino acids. The CDR3 sequence is CSAQWFETGVEQYF. In DNA form, the CDR3 reads TGCAGTGCGCAGTGGTTCGAGACAGGGGTCGAGCAGTACTTC.

The V call is TRBV11-2, the J call TRBJ1-6, with D hard to call. V was clipped by 3 bases and J by 10 bases, with 10 bases between them. The CDR3 spans 13 residues. Germline V CDR1 and CDR2: SGHAT, FQNNGV. CDR3: CASSFNAVSPLHF. The CDR3 nucleotides are TGTGCCAGCAGCTTTAATGCCGTATCACCCCTCCACTTT.